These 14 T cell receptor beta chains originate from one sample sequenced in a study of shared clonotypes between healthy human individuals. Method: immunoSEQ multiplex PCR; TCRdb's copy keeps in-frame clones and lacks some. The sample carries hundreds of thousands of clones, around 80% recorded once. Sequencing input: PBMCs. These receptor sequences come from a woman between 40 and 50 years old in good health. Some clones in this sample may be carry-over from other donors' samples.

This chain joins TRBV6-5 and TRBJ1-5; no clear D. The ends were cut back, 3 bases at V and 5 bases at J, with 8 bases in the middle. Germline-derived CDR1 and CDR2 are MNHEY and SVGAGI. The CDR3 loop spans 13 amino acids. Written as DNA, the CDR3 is TGTGCCAGCAGTTATGACGGGGATCAGCCCCAGCATTTT. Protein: CASSYDGDQPQHF.

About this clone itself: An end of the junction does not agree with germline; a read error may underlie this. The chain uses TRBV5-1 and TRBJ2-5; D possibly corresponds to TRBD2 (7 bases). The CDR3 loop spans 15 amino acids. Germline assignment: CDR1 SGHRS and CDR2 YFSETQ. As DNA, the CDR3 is TGCGCCAACAGCTTATCCCGGGGGGCGCGAGAGACCCAGTACTTC. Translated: CANSLSRGARETQYF. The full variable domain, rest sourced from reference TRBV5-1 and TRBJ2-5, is KAGVTQTPRYLIKTRGQQVTLSCSPISGHRSVSWYQQTPGQGLQFLFEYFSETQRNKGNFPGRFSGRQFSNSRSEMNVSTLELGDSALYLCANSLSRGARETQYFGPGTRLLVL.

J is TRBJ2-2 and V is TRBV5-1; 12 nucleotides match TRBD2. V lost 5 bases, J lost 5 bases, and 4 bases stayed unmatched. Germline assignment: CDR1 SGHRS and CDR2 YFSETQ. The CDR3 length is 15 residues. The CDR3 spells CASRRLAGETGELFF. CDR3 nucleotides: TGCGCCAGCAGGCGACTAGCGGGAGAGACCGGGGAGCTGTTTTTT. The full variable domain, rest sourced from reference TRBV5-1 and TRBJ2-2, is KAGVTQTPRYLIKTRGQQVTLSCSPISGHRSVSWYQQTPGQGLQFLFEYFSETQRNKGNFPGRFSGRQFSNSRSEMNVSTLELGDSALYLCASRRLAGETGELFFGEGSRLTVL.

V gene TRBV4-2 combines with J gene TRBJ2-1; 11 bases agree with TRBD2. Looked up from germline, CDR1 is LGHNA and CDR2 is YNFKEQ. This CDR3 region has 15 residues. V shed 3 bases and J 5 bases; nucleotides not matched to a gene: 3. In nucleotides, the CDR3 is TGTGCCAGCAGCCACACTAGCGGGAGAGACAATGAGCAGTTCTTC. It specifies CASSHTSGRDNEQFF.

CDR3 loop: CASSLSLAGGTGELFF. CDR3 in DNA: TGTGCCAGCAGCTTATCTCTAGCGGGGGGCACCGGGGAGCTGTTTTTT. The chain has TRBV7-3 and TRBJ2-2, with 11 bases aligning to TRBD2. The germline CDR1 and CDR2 sequences are SGHTA and FQGTGA. The CDR3 consists of 16 residues. V lost 2 bases to trimming and J lost 4 bases; unmatched junction nucleotides: 3.

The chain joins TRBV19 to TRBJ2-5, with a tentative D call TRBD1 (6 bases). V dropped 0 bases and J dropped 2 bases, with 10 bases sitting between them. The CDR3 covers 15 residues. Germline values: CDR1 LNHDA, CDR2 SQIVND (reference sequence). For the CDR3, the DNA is TGTGCCAGTAGTATAGATAGGGGGTTGCAAGAGACCCAGTACTTC. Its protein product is CASSIDRGLQETQYF.

For the CDR3, the DNA is TGTGCCAGCGGCTACAACGAGCAGTACTTC. Residues: CASGYNEQYF. The rearrangement joins TRBV27 to TRBJ2-7; D not resolved. The CDR3 loop spans 10 amino acids. The germline CDR1 and CDR2 sequences are MNHEY and SMNVEV (reference sequence). Deletions cut 8 bases from V and 5 bases from J, with 7 bases between.

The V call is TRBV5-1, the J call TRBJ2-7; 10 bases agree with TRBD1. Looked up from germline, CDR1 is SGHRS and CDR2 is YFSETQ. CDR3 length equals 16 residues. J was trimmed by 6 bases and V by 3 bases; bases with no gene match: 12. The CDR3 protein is CASSSIPGQGSAEQYF. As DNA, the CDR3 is TGCGCCAGCAGCTCGATTCCGGGACAGGGGTCCGCCGAGCAGTACTTC.

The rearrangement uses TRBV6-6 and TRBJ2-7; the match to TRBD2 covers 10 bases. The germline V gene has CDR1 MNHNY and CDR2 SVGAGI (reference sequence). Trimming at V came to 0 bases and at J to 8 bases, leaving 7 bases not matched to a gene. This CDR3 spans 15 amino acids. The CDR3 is CASSYSERTSGKQYF. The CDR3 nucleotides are TGTGCCAGCAGTTACTCCGAGAGGACTAGCGGCAAGCAGTACTTC.

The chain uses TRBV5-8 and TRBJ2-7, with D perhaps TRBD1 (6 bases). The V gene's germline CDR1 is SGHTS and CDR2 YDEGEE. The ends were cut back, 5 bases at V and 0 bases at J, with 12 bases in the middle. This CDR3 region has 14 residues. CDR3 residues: CASSPHRDSYEQYF. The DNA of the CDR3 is TGTGCCAGCAGTCCTCACAGGGACTCCTACGAGCAGTACTTC.

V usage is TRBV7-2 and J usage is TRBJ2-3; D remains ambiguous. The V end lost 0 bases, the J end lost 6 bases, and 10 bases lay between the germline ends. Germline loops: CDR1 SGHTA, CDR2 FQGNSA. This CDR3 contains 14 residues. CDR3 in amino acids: CASSLALGSDTQYF. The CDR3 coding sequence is TGTGCCAGCAGCTTAGCGCTCGGGTCCGATACGCAGTATTTT.

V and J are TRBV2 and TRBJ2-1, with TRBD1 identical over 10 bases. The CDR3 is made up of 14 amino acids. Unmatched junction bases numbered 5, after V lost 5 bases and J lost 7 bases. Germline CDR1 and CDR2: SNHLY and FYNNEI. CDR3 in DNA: TGTGCCAGCAGTCGACAGGGGGCGGGGAATGAGCAGTTCTTC. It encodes CASSRQGAGNEQFF.

CDR3 residues: CASRMTGQFSYEQYF. The CDR3 DNA follows: TGTGCCAGCAGGATGACAGGGCAATTCTCGTACGAGCAGTACTTC. The V call is TRBV27, the J call TRBJ2-7, with TRBD1 matching over 7 bases. CDR1 is MNHEY and CDR2 is SMNVEV in the germline V gene (reference sequence). V lost 6 bases, J lost 4 bases, and 12 bases stayed unmatched. The CDR3 is 15 residues long.

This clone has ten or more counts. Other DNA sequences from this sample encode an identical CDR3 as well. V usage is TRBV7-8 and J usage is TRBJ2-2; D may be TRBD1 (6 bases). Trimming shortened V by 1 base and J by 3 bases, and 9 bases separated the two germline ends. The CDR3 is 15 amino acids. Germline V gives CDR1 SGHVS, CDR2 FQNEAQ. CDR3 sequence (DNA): TGTGCCAGCAGCTTAGACAGGGCCGACACCGGGGAGCTGTTTTTT. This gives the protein CASSLDRADTGELFF.